The clone carrying this T cell receptor (beta chain) was observed at least ten times. Its antigen remains unknown. These data are taken from a study of response to subunit inactivated influenza vaccine. Overall study results and limits: After each seasonal influenza vaccination, few new T cells are recruited, the authors suggested.

One entry per CDR3 protein, called by TCRdb with MiXCR from the RT-PCR reads. Of around 750,000 distinct CDR3 sequences in the sample, about 20% were seen once. Per the germline V gene, CDR1 is SGDLS and CDR2 is YYNGEE. V lost 3 bases to trimming and J lost 5 bases, with 5 bases between them. The CDR3 is 12 residues long. The clonotype was recovered from a man in his fifties or sixties who received an inactivated influenza vaccine. The material sequenced was PBMCs from blood, taken more than 4 days after vaccination. The chain employs TRBV9 and TRBJ2-2, with D uncertain. The CDR3, as DNA: TGTGCCAGCAGCGAGAGTACCGGGGAGCTGTTTTTT. Translating it yields CASSESTGELFF.